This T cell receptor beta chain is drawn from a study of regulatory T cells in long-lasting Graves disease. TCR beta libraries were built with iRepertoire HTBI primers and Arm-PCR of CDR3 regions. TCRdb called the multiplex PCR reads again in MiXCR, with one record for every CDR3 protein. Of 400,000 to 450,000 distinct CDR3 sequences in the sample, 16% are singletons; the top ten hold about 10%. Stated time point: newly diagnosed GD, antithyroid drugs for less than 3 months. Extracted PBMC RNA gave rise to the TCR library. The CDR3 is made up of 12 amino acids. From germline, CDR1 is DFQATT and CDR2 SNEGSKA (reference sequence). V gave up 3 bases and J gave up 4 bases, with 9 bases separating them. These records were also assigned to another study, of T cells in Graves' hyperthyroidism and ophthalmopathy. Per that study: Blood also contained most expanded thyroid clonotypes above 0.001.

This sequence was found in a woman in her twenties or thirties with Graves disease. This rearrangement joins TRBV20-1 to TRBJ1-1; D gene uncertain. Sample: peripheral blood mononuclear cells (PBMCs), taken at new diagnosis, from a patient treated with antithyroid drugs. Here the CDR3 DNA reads TGCAGTGCTAGTAGGCAGACCACTGAAGCTTTCTTT. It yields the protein CSASRQTTEAFF.